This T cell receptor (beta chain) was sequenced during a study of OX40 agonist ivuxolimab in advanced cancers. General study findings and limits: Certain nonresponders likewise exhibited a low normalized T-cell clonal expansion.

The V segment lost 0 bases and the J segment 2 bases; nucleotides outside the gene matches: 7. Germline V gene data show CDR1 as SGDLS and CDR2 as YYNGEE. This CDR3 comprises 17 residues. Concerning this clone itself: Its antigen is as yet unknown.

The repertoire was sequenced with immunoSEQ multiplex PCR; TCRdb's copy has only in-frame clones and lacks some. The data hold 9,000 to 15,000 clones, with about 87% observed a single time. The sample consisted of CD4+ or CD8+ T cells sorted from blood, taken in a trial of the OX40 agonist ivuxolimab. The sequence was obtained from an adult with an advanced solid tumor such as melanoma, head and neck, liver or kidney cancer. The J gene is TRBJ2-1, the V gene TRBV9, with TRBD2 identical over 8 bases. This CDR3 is CASSVAPTSGPYNEQFF. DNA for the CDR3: TGTGCCAGCAGCGTAGCGCCCACTAGCGGCCCCTACAATGAGCAGTTCTTC.